This section outlines one T cell receptor beta chain sequence together with its context. The CDR3 contains 12 residues. Unmatched junction bases numbered 2, after V lost 4 bases and J lost 6 bases. Germline CDR1 reads SQVTM; CDR2 reads ANQGSEA. The data are from a study of CD8+ T cells in alopecia areata. The authors extracted RNA and reverse transcribed it into cDNA as the sequencing template. Assay used: immunoSEQ multiplex PCR; TCRdb lists only in-frame clones, some missing. Of roughly 150,000 clones listed, 45% to 60% are singletons. The chain couples TRBV29-1 to TRBJ1-5; 8 bases align to TRBD1. The sample consisted of CD4+ T cells sorted from blood. The receptor was isolated from a human donor in good health. The CDR3 DNA is TGCAGCGTTGCCGGGACAGGTCAGCCCCAGCATTTT. Encoded protein: CSVAGTGQPQHF.